Listed below are T cell receptor beta chains from one sample, sequenced in a study of metastatic and nonmetastatic thyroid tumors. TCRdb called clones again from the PCR reads with MiXCR. The sample has fewer than 5,000 clones; approximately 22% are singletons. The sequenced sample was tumor tissue. Source of these receptors: a male donor with papillary thyroid cancer or a benign thyroid nodule (not recorded which). Some clones in this sample may be carry-over from other donors' samples. Each CDR3 is given with its conserved first and last residue. Each record gives: D gene, V gene, J gene, clone size, CDR3 DNA, CDR3 protein. A D gene is named only where the DNA matches it firmly. Clone size appears in some rows only: once, few, many, or a class for an expanded clone.

>-|TRBV6-2/TRBV6-3|TRBJ2-3|-
TGTGCCAGCAGTTACTCTCTTGAGAATTCTTCAGATACGCAGTATTTT
CASSYSLENSSDTQYF
>-|TRBV12-3/TRBV12-4|TRBJ1-4|few
TGTGCCAGCAGCCGGGACACGCGGGGGGAAAAACTGTTTTTT
CASSRDTRGEKLFF
>TRBD2|TRBV5-1|TRBJ2-5|-
TGCGCCAGCAGCCAGATGTTACTAGCGGGAAAAGAGACCCAGTACTTC
CASSQMLLAGKETQYF
>TRBD2|TRBV20-1|TRBJ2-7|many
TGCAGTGCCAGGTTCGGGACTAGTTACTACGAGCAGTACTTC
CSARFGTSYYEQYF
>-|TRBV6-6|TRBJ1-2|-
TGTGCCAGCAGTTATGGACCCCACGAAGATGGCTACACCTTC
CASSYGPHEDGYTF
>-|TRBV28|TRBJ2-5|-
TGTGCCAGGAGACAAGAGACCCAGTACTTC
CARRQETQYF
>-|TRBV2|TRBJ1-4|medium-sized
TGTGCCAGCAGTGAAGCTCCGGGTGAAGTTGAAAAACTGTTTTTT
CASSEAPGEVEKLFF
>-|TRBV24-1|TRBJ2-3|large
TGTGCCACCAGTGATCAGGGGTGGGCAGATACGCAGTATTTT
CATSDQGWADTQYF
>-|TRBV10-3|TRBJ1-6|-
TGTGCCATCAGTGTGCAGGAAAATTCACCCCTCCACTTT
CAISVQENSPLHF
>TRBD1|TRBV24-1|TRBJ1-4|many
TGTGCCACCAGTGACCGGGACAGGGGGCGAGGTAATGAAAAACTGTTTTTT
CATSDRDRGRGNEKLFF
>-|TRBV3-1|TRBJ2-3|-
TGTGCCAGCAGCCCCGGCCTCGTGGAGGATACGCAGTATTTT
CASSPGLVEDTQYF
>TRBD1|TRBV11-3|TRBJ2-2|-
TGTGCCAGCAGCTCAGACAGGGGTGGCACCGGGGAGCTGTTTTTT
CASSSDRGGTGELFF
>-|TRBV2|TRBJ2-7|many
TGTGCCAGCAGTGATTGGAACGAGCAGTACTTC
CASSDWNEQYF
>TRBD1|TRBV25-1|TRBJ2-1|many
TGTGCCAGCAGCGCAGCACCGGGACAGGGAGTCCCTGGGGGCTCCTACAATGAGCAGTTCTTC
CASSAAPGQGVPGGSYNEQFF
>-|TRBV28|TRBJ2-7|-
TGTGCCAGCAGTTCGACCTACGAGCAGTACTTC
CASSSTYEQYF
>-|TRBV6-2/TRBV6-3|TRBJ2-7|few
TGTGCCAGCATCGCCTCCGGGGGAGGGGGTGCGCACGAGCAGTACTTC
CASIASGGGGAHEQYF
>-|TRBV15|TRBJ1-2|few
TGTGCCACCAGCAGAGTAAGGGGCAGCTATGGCTACACCTTC
CATSRVRGSYGYTF
>-|TRBV20-1|TRBJ1-4|medium-sized
TGCAGTGCTAGTGGGCAGGGGCTAACTAATGAAAAACTGTTTTTT
CSASGQGLTNEKLFF
>-|TRBV7-8|TRBJ2-3|-
TGTGCCAGCACCACCGGAGATACGCAGTATTTT
CASTTGDTQYF
>-|TRBV29-1|TRBJ2-3|-
TGCAGCGCCGAACTAGGAGCTAACACAGATACGCAGTATTTT
CSAELGANTDTQYF
>-|TRBV6-2/TRBV6-3|TRBJ1-2|few
TGTGCCAGCAGTTACGCAACAGCGATCTCTGGCTACACCTTC
CASSYATAISGYTF
>-|TRBV20-1|TRBJ2-7|-
TGCAGTGCTAGTCGACAGGCCAACTCCCACGAGCAGTACTTC
CSASRQANSHEQYF
>-|TRBV5-4|TRBJ2-3|many
TGTGCCAGCAGCTTCCCCTGGACAGATACGCAGTATTTT
CASSFPWTDTQYF
>TRBD1|TRBV11-2|TRBJ2-7|-
TGTGCCAGCAGCGCTGACAGGGTCTCCTACGAGCAGTACTTC
CASSADRVSYEQYF
>TRBD2|TRBV11-2|TRBJ2-1|few
TGTGCCAGCAGCCCCTCCCAACTAGCGTCTCCGGGGAATGAGCAGTTCTTC
CASSPSQLASPGNEQFF
>TRBD1|TRBV5-1|TRBJ1-2|medium-sized
TGCGCCAGCAGCGCCGGACAGGGTTACGTAAATGGCTACACCTTC
CASSAGQGYVNGYTF
>-|TRBV28|TRBJ2-7|-
TGTGCCAGCGAGACGGGGCGGAGCTCCTACGAGCAGTACTTC
CASETGRSSYEQYF
>-|TRBV29-1|TRBJ1-1|many
TGCAGCGTTGAAGTGAACAGGCAAGCTTTCTTT
CSVEVNRQAFF